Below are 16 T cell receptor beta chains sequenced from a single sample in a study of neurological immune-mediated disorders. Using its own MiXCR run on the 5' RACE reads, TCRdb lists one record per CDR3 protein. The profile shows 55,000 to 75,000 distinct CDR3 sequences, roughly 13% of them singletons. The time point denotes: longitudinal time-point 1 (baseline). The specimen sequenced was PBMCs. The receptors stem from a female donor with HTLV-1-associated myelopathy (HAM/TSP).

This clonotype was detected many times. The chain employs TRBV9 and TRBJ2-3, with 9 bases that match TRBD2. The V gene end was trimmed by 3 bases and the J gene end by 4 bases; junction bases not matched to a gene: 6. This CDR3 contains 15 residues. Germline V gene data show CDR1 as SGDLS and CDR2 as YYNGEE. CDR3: CASSAGTSRSDTQYF. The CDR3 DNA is TGTGCCAGCAGCGCCGGGACTAGCCGATCAGATACGCAGTATTTT. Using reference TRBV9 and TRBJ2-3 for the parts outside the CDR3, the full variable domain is DSGVTQTPKHLITATGQRVTLRCSPRSGDLSVYWYQQSLDQGLQFLIQYYNGEERAKGNILERFSAQQFPDLHSELNLSSLELGDSALYFCASSAGTSRSDTQYFGPGTRLTVL.

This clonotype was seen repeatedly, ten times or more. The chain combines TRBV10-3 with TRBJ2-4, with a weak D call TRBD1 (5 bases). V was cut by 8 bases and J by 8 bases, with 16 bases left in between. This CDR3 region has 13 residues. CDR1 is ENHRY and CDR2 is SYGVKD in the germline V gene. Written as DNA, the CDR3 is TGTGCCATCCAGAAGGGGTCAGGAGACATTCAGTACTTC. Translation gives CAIQKGSGDIQYF.

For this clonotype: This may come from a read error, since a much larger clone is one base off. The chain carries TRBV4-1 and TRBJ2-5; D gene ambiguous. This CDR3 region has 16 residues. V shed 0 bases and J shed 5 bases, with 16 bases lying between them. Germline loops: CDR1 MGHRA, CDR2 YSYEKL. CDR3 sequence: CASSQDPCGVGETQYF. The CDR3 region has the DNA TGCGCCAGCAGCCAAGACCCTTGTGGGGTAGGGGAGACCCAGTACTTC.

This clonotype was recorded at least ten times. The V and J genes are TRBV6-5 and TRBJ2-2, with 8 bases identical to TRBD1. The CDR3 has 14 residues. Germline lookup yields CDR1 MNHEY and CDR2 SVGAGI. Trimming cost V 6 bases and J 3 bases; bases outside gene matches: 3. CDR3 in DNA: TGTGCCAGCAGCAGGGGGCGGCACACCGGGGAGCTGTTTTTT. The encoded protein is CASSRGRHTGELFF.

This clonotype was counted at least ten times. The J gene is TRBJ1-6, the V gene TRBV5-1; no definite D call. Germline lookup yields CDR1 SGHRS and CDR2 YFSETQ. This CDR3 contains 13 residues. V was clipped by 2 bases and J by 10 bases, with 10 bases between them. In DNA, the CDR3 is TGCGCCAGCAGCTTATCTACGCGATCACCCCTCCACTTT. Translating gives CASSLSTRSPLHF.

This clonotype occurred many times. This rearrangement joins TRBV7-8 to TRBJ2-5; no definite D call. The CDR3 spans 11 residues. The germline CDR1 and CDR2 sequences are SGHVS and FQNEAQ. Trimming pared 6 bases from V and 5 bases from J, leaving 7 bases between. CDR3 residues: CASRNRETQYF. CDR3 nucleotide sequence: TGTGCCAGCAGGAATAGGGAGACCCAGTACTTC.

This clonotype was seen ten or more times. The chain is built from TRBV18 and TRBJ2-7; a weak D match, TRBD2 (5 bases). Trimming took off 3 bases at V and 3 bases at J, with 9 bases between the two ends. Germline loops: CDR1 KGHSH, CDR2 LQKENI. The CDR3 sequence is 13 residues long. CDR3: CASSPSEGYEQYF. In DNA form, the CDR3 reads TGTGCCAGCTCACCTTCTGAGGGCTACGAGCAGTACTTC.

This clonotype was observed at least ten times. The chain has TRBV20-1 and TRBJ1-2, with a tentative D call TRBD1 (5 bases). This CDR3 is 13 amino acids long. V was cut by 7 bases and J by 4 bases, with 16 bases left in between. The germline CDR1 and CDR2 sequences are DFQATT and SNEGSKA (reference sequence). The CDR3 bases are TGCAGTGGGGGGAGGGTACACCGCTATGGCTACACCTTC. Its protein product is CSGGRVHRYGYTF.

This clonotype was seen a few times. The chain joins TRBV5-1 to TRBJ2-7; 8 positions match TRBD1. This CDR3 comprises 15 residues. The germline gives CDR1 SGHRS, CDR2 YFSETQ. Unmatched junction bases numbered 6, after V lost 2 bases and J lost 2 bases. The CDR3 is CASSFDGQGTYEQYF. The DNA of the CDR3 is TGCGCCAGCAGCTTCGATGGACAGGGAACCTACGAGCAGTACTTC.

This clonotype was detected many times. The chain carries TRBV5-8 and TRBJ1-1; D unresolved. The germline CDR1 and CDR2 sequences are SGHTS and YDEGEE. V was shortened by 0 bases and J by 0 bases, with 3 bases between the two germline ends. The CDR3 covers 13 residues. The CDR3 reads CASSLGVNTEAFF. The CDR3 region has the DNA TGTGCCAGCAGCTTGGGGGTGAACACTGAAGCTTTCTTT.

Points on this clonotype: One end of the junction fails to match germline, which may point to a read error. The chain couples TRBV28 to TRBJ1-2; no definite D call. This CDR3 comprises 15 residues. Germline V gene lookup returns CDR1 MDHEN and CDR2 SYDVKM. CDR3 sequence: CASSFSRAGFDGYTF. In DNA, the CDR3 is TGCGCCAGCAGTTTTAGTCGAGCGGGGTTTGATGGCTACACCTTC.

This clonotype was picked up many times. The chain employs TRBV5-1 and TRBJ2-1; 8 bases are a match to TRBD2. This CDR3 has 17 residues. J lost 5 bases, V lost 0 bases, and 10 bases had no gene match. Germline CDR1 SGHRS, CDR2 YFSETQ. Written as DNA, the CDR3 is TGCGCCAGCAGCTTGGCGGGGGGGACTCTAAGTCACAATGAGCAGTTCTTC. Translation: CASSLAGGTLSHNEQFF.

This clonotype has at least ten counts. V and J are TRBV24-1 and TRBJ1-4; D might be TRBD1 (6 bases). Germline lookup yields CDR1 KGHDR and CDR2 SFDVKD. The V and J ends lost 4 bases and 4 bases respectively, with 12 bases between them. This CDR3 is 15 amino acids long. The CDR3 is CATSDSDRNNEKLFF. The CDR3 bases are TGTGCCACCAGTGACTCCGACAGGAATAATGAAAAACTGTTTTTT.

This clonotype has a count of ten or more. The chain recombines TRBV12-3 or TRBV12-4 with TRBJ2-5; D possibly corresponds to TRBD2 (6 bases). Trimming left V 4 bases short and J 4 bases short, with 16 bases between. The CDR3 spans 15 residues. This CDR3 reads CASSWASGDGETQYF. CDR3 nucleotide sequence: TGTGCCAGCAGTTGGGCCTCGGGGGATGGAGAGACCCAGTACTTC.

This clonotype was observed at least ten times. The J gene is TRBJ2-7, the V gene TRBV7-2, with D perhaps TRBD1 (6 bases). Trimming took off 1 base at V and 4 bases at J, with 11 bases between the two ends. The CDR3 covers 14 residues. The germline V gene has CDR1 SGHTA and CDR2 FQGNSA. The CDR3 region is CASSLVGQGYEQYF. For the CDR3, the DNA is TGTGCCAGCAGCTTAGTTGGCCAGGGGTACGAGCAGTACTTC.

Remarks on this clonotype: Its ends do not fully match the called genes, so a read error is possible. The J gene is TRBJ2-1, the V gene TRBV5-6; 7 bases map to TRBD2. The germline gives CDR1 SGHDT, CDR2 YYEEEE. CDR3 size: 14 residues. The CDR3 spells CASSTGGSYNEQSF. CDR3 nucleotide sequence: TGTGCCAGCAGTACGGGGGGATCCTACAATGAGCAGTCCTTC. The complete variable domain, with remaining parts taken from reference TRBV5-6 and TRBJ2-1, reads DAGVTQSPTHLIKTRGQQVTLRCSPKSGHDTVSWYQQALGQGPQFIFQYYEEEERQRGNFPDRFSGHQFPNYSSELNVNALLLGDSALYLCASSTGGSYNEQSFGPGTRLTVL.